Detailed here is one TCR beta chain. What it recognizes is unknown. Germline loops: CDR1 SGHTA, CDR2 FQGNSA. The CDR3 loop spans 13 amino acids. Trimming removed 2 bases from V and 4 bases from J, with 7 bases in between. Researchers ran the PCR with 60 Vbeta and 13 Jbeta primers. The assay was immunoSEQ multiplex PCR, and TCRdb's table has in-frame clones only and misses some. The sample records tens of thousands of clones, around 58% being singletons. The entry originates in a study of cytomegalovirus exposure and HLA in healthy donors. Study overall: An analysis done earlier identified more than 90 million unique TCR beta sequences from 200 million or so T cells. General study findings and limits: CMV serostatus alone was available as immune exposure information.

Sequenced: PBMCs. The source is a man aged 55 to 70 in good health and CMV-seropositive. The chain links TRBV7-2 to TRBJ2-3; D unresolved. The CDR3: CASSLSGPDTQYF. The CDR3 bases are TGTGCCAGCAGCTTAAGTGGCCCAGATACGCAGTATTTT.